This is a list of T cell receptor beta chains from one sample in a study of blood T cell repertoires in COVID-19. Profiled with immunoSEQ multiplex PCR; TCRdb holds only in-frame clones, not every one. There are roughly 140,000 clones in the sample; 70% to 90% occur only once, and 1% to 1.5% lies in the top ten. Sample: PBMCs or T cells enriched from blood (not recorded which). The receptors originated from a woman in her twenties or thirties with acute COVID-19. The CDR3 runs from the conserved cysteine through the conserved F or W. The D gene is left open where the match is weak. Some rows have no size entry. The others give once, few or many, or a class for an expanded clone.

TRBD1	TRBV7-9	-	TRBJ2-5	TGTGCCAGCAGCCCAGCAGGGGGTGTGGAGACCCAGTACTTC	CASSPAGGVETQYF
TRBD1	TRBV7-2	-	TRBJ1-1	TGTGCCAGCAGCTTATGGCAGGGGGTGAACACTGAAGCTTTCTTT	CASSLWQGVNTEAFF
-	TRBV19	-	TRBJ1-2	TGTGCCAGTAGTATCCAAACAGCCTATGGCTACACCTTC	CASSIQTAYGYTF
TRBD2	TRBV6-2/TRBV6-3	-	TRBJ2-1	TGTGCCAGCAGTTACTTTCAGAAACCGGGACTAGCGGATGAGCAGTTCTTC	CASSYFQKPGLADEQFF
TRBD2	TRBV7-9	few	TRBJ2-1	TGTGCCAGCAGCTTAGCGCAAAGCGGGAGGGCCTACAATGAGCAGTTCTTC	CASSLAQSGRAYNEQFF
-	TRBV6-5	-	TRBJ1-5	TGTGCCAGCAGTTACTCGGGAGGTGATCAGCCCCAGCATTTT	CASSYSGGDQPQHF
-	TRBV7-8	-	TRBJ1-3	TGTGCCAGCAGCTTAGTGCCAGGCTCTGGAAACACCATATATTTT	CASSLVPGSGNTIYF
TRBD2	TRBV28	-	TRBJ2-3	TGTGCCAGCAGTTTTCCCGCGGGAGGGTCAGATACGCAGTATTTT	CASSFPAGGSDTQYF
-	TRBV19	once	TRBJ1-1	TGTGCCAGTAGTATAGTCGGGGGATCCACTGAAGCTTTCTTT	CASSIVGGSTEAFF
TRBD2	TRBV7-8	few	TRBJ2-7	TGTGCCAGCAGCTTAGGTGTGGGCGGCACCGGGGGGTACGAGCAGTACTTC	CASSLGVGGTGGYEQYF
-	TRBV30	-	TRBJ2-7	TGTGCCGGTGCACCGAGGAAGGATTACGAGCAGTACTTC	CAGAPRKDYEQYF
TRBD1	TRBV13	-	TRBJ1-2	TGTGCCAGCAGTTCCTCCGGGACAGATTATGGCTACACCTTC	CASSSSGTDYGYTF
-	TRBV7-2	-	TRBJ1-5	TGTGCCAGCAGCTTAGTGGGACACTCAAATCAGCCCCAGCATTTT	CASSLVGHSNQPQHF
TRBD2	TRBV4-3	-	TRBJ2-2	TGCGCCAGCAGCCAAGCCGGACTAGCGGGAGATGTCGCCGGGGAGCTGTTTTTT	CASSQAGLAGDVAGELFF
-	TRBV3-1/TRBV3-2	-	TRBJ2-7	TGTGCCAGCAGCCAAGAAGCCGGGAGAGGTGGGGAGCAGTACTTC	CASSQEAGRGGEQYF
TRBD2	TRBV28	-	TRBJ2-3	TGTGCCAGCCGGGGGGGGCGGTTCACAGATACGCAGTATTTT	CASRGGRFTDTQYF
-	TRBV5-1	-	TRBJ2-7	TGCGCCAGCAGCGTGGAGCCGGGGATCTACTACGAGCAGTACTTC	CASSVEPGIYYEQYF
TRBD1	TRBV18	-	TRBJ1-5	TGTGCCAGCTCTTCGGGACAGGGCAGCAATCAGCCCCAGCATTTT	CASSSGQGSNQPQHF
-	TRBV9	once	TRBJ2-3	TGTGCCAGCAGCGCGCGGACTGGCGGGGATACGCAGTATTTT	CASSARTGGDTQYF
TRBD2	TRBV28	few	TRBJ2-7	TGTGCCAGCAGTTTATATTCCCTAGCGGGAGCGTCCCACTACGAGCAGTACTTC	CASSLYSLAGASHYEQYF
-	TRBV10-3	-	TRBJ1-1	TGTGCCATCAATGACAGCGGCGGGGGGATTGAAGCTTTCTTT	CAINDSGGGIEAFF
-	TRBV10-1	-	TRBJ1-2	TGCGCCAGCAGTGAGTCGTGGGGGCGGTTATATGGCTACACCTTC	CASSESWGRLYGYTF
TRBD2	TRBV27	-	TRBJ2-3	TGTGCCAGCAGTTTAATAGCGGGACGCACAGATACGCAGTATTTT	CASSLIAGRTDTQYF
-	TRBV18	-	TRBJ1-2	TGTGCCAGCTCACCACAAGGTTCAGGGGCTCAAGGCTACACCTTC	CASSPQGSGAQGYTF
-	TRBV4-3	-	TRBJ2-5	TGCGCCAGCAGCCCAGACTGGGCGGGAGAGACCCAGTACTTC	CASSPDWAGETQYF
-	TRBV3-1/TRBV3-2	-	TRBJ2-1	TGTGCCAGCAGCCAAGTCTTAACAGGTGGGCTGGGTAATGAGCAGTTCTTC	CASSQVLTGGLGNEQFF
TRBD1	TRBV19	-	TRBJ1-5	TGTGCCAGTAGTACCGGACAGGGCCAATATCAGCCCCAGCATTTT	CASSTGQGQYQPQHF
TRBD2	TRBV28	-	TRBJ2-4	TGTGCCAGCAGTCGGACGACCCGCGGGGGCATTCAGTACTTC	CASSRTTRGGIQYF
-	TRBV28	-	TRBJ2-2	TGTGCCAGCACCCAAGCCGCCGGGGAGCTGTTTTTT	CASTQAAGELFF
-	TRBV13	-	TRBJ2-3	TGTGCCACGGAGACTAGCACAGATACGCAGTATTTT	CATETSTDTQYF
-	TRBV6-4	-	TRBJ2-2	TGTGCCAGCAGTGAGAGTGGCACCGGGGAGCTGTTTTTT	CASSESGTGELFF
-	TRBV14	-	TRBJ2-7	TGTGCCAGCAGCCAAGGGAACCTAGCCTACTACGAGCAGTACTTC	CASSQGNLAYYEQYF
-	TRBV20-1	-	TRBJ1-5	TGCAGTGCTAGTTGGTCAGGCAGCAATCAGCCCCAGCATTTT	CSASWSGSNQPQHF
-	TRBV28	-	TRBJ1-4	TGTGCCAGCAGTCCTACAGGACAACTTAATGAAAAACTGTTTTTT	CASSPTGQLNEKLFF
TRBD1	TRBV7-3	-	TRBJ2-6	TGTGCCAGCAGCAGACAGGGGGCTGGGGCCAACGTCCTGACTTTC	CASSRQGAGANVLTF
-	TRBV7-2	-	TRBJ2-7	TGTGCCAGCAGCCCCCAGGCAGATGGTCGTGGCGAGCAGTACTTC	CASSPQADGRGEQYF
-	TRBV7-2	-	TRBJ1-5	TGTGCCAGCAGCTTAAATAGCCAGCCCCAGCATTTT	CASSLNSQPQHF
-	TRBV4-1	-	TRBJ1-1	TGCGCCAGCAGCCAACCCACAGGTAACACTGAAGCTTTCTTT	CASSQPTGNTEAFF
-	TRBV6-5	once	TRBJ1-2	TGTGCCAGCCTATACGGGGGGGCCGGGGGCTACACCTTC	CASLYGGAGGYTF
TRBD2	TRBV3-1/TRBV3-2	once	TRBJ2-7	TGTGCCAGCCGCCCTGGTAGCGGGGGGCCTCAGTACTTC	CASRPGSGGPQYF
TRBD1	TRBV6-2/TRBV6-3	-	TRBJ1-5	TGTGCCAGCAGTTTCCAGGGGGTGGCTCAGCCCCAGCATTTT	CASSFQGVAQPQHF
TRBD1	TRBV5-6	-	TRBJ2-5	TGTGCCAGCAGCCGCCGGGACAGGGGGGAGACCCAGTACTTC	CASSRRDRGETQYF
-	TRBV4-3	-	TRBJ2-1	TGCGCCAGCAGCCAAATAGGGACAGCCGGGACTAGATTGGGTAGCTCCTACAATGAGCAGTTCTTC	CASSQIGTAGTRLGSSYNEQFF
-	TRBV4-3	-	TRBJ1-2	TGCGCCAGCAGCCGAGCGGGGGGGAGCCACTATGGCTACACCTTC	CASSRAGGSHYGYTF
-	TRBV27	-	TRBJ2-3	TGTGCCAGCTATCCAGGGGCGTTAACTAGCACAGATACGCAGTATTTT	CASYPGALTSTDTQYF
-	TRBV7-2	-	TRBJ1-2	TGTGCCAGCAGCCGTCCGACAGACTCATATGGCTACACCTTC	CASSRPTDSYGYTF
-	TRBV11-3	few	TRBJ2-7	TGTGCCAGCAGCTTAGAACGCGGAGGGGGCGACTACGAGCAGTACTTC	CASSLERGGGDYEQYF
TRBD2	TRBV29-1	few	TRBJ2-3	TGCAGCTCCCAAATGACTAGCGGGAGCACAGATACGCAGTATTTT	CSSQMTSGSTDTQYF